Listed here are 3 T cell receptor beta chains from one sample, sequenced in a study of response to subunit inactivated influenza vaccine. Each CDR3 protein gets one entry after TCRdb re-called the RT-PCR reads with MiXCR. Seen here are 650,000 or so distinct CDR3 sequences, 14% observed once, and the top ten hold 7.6%. Sequencing was performed on PBMCs from blood, taken less than 15 days before vaccination. The receptors were gathered from a man aged 50 to 60 who received an inactivated influenza vaccine.

This clonotype was recorded many times. The V call is TRBV20-1, the J call TRBJ2-5, with 7 bases lining up with TRBD1. Germline V gene lookup returns CDR1 DFQATT and CDR2 SNEGSKA (reference sequence). The CDR3 length is 12 residues. The V and J ends lost 6 bases and 5 bases, in that order; junction bases with no gene match: 6. The CDR3 loop reads CSAVGTVETQYF. In DNA form, the CDR3 reads TGCAGTGCCGTCGGGACAGTTGAGACCCAGTACTTC.

This clonotype was picked up many times. This chain connects TRBV27 to TRBJ2-7; 10 bases map to TRBD1. Trimming cost V 6 bases and J 3 bases; bases outside gene matches: 5. This CDR3 is built from 14 residues. CDR1 is MNHEY, CDR2 SMNVEV, per germline (reference sequence). The DNA for the CDR3 is TGTGCCAGCAGCCTCCGGGACAGGGGCTACGAGCAGTACTTC. Translating it yields CASSLRDRGYEQYF.

The chain joins TRBV14 to TRBJ2-2, with 9 bases lining up with TRBD1. In germline, CDR1 is SGHDN, CDR2 FVKESK. V lost 3 bases to trimming and J lost 6 bases; unmatched junction nucleotides: 8. CDR3 size: 16 residues. CDR3 in DNA: TGTGCCAGCAGCCAGCTGGGACAGGGTCGGGCCGGGGAGCTGTTTTTT. Amino acid sequence: CASSQLGQGRAGELFF.